Detailed here is one TCR beta chain. CDR1 is DFQATT and CDR2 is SNEGSKA in the germline V gene (reference sequence). The CDR3 is 11 residues long. The germline V and J ends were trimmed by 3 bases and 5 bases, with 5 bases remaining between them. Clones were sequenced by immunoSEQ multiplex PCR, and TCRdb holds only the in-frame ones, with some missing. The sample comprises more than 1,200,000 clones, 97% to 99% of which are singletons, and about 0.34% rests with the top ten. This entry belongs to a study of shared clonotypes between healthy human individuals. The receptor was isolated from a man aged 30 to 39 in good health. The chain joins TRBV20-1 to TRBJ2-1; D is undetermined. The specimen sequenced was naive CD4+ T cells sorted from blood. Subset indicated: CD45RA+ positively selected. CDR3 loop: CSASQDNEQFF. The CDR3 region has the DNA TGCAGTGCTAGTCAGGACAATGAGCAGTTCTTC.